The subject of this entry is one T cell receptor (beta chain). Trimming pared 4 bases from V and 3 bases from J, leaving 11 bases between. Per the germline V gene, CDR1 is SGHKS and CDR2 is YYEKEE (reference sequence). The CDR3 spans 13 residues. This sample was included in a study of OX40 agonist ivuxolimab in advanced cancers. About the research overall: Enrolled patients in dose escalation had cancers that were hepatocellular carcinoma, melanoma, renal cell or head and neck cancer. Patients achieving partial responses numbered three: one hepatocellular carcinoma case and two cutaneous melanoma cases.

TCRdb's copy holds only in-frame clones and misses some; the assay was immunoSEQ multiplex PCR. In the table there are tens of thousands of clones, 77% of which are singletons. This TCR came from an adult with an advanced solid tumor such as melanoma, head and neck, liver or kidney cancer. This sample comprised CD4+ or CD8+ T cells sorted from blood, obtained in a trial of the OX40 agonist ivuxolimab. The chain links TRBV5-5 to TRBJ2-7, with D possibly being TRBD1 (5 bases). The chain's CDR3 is CASSPTDIYEQYF. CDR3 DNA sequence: TGTGCCAGCAGCCCGACAGATATCTACGAGCAGTACTTC.